Given below is one TCR beta chain in context. This record belongs to a study of blood T cell repertoires in COVID-19. On the study more broadly: Acute-phase and convalescent COVID-19 samples originated in the United States, Italy and Spain. The analysed material was cDNA or gDNA that came from T cells, B-cell-depleted T cells, or PBMCs.

Authors' processing steps: Reference gene primers were amplified, and this amplification served to estimate nucleated cell counts. TCRdb's table, derived via immunoSEQ multiplex PCR, lists solely in-frame clones and lacks some. That table supplies the V and J calls and clone size; D and trimming were determined from the DNA. The table shows 70,000 to 100,000 clones, with just over 85% occurring only once. This clonotype was obtained from a human donor in a cohort sampled during active COVID-19. Sample: peripheral blood.

For the CDR3, the DNA is TGTGCCAGCAGCGTAGCCGCTAGCGAGGGCTACGAGCAGTACTTC. The encoded protein is CASSVAASEGYEQYF. V is TRBV9 and J is TRBJ2-7, with TRBD2 as a possible D gene (6 bases). CDR3 length equals 15 residues. V dropped 0 bases and J dropped 3 bases, with 13 bases sitting between them. The germline V gene encodes CDR1 SGDLS and CDR2 YYNGEE.